Shown below are 18 T cell receptor beta chains from a single sample sequenced in a study of cytomegalovirus exposure and HLA in healthy donors. Researchers ran the PCR with 60 Vbeta and 13 Jbeta primers. Clones were read by immunoSEQ multiplex PCR, and TCRdb kept only the in-frame ones, dropping some. In the table there are approximately 120,000 clones, over 70% of which are singletons. The sequenced sample consisted of PBMCs. These receptors were obtained from a man younger than 35 in good health and CMV-seropositive.

The V and J genes are TRBV19 and TRBJ2-7; D not certain. Germline V CDR1 and CDR2: LNHDA, SQIVND (reference sequence). This CDR3 has 12 residues. V was shortened by 4 bases and J by 2 bases, with 6 bases between the two germline ends. In DNA form, the CDR3 reads TGTGCCAGTAGTACAGGTACCTACGAGCAGTACTTC. This encodes CASSTGTYEQYF.

The CDR3 DNA sequence: TGTGCCAGTAGTTCCGGCAGGTCCTACGAGCAGTACTTC. It specifies CASSSGRSYEQYF. V is TRBV19 and J is TRBJ2-7; D remains unclear. The CDR3 runs to 13 residues. Germline CDR1 and CDR2: LNHDA and SQIVND (reference sequence). Trimming removed 5 bases at V and 1 base at J, with 9 bases between.

The chain couples TRBV11-2 to TRBJ2-7, with 9 bases lining up with TRBD1. V lost 5 bases, J lost 4 bases, and 9 bases stayed unmatched. Per the germline V gene, CDR1 is SGHAT and CDR2 is FQNNGV. The CDR3 is 15 amino acids. For the CDR3, the DNA is TGTGCCAGCAGCCATCCGGGACAGGGCTTTTACGAGCAGTACTTC. Its translation: CASSHPGQGFYEQYF. Based on the CDR3 plus reference TRBV11-2 and TRBJ2-7, the full variable domain is EAGVAQSPRYKIIEKRQSVAFWCNPISGHATLYWYQQILGQGPKLLIQFQNNGVVDDSQLPKDRFSAERLKGVDSTLKIQPAKLEDSAVYLCASSHPGQGFYEQYFGPGTRLTVT.

The DNA of the CDR3 is TGTGCCATTGAGTTGAACACCGGGGAGCTGTTTTTT. Protein product: CAIELNTGELFF. This chain joins TRBV10-3 and TRBJ2-2; D remains ambiguous. This CDR3 spans 12 amino acids. Germline CDR1 ENHRY, CDR2 SYGVKD. V shed 9 bases and J shed 1 base, with 6 bases lying between them.

With regard to this clone: An end of the junction does not agree with germline; a read error may underlie this. This chain links TRBV19 with TRBJ2-7; possible D gene TRBD2, 8 bases. The CDR3 covers 13 residues. Germline CDR1 reads LNHDA; CDR2 reads SQIVND (reference sequence). This chain's CDR3 is CAAGGAGDYEQYF. In nucleotides, the CDR3 is TGCGCGGCAGGGGGAGCGGGAGACTACGAGCAGTACTTC.

This chain joins TRBV29-1 and TRBJ2-2, with TRBD2 matching over 8 bases. The V gene end was trimmed by 2 bases and the J gene end by 1 base; junction bases not matched to a gene: 3. CDR1 and CDR2 (germline): SQVTM, ANQGSEA. CDR3 length equals 15 residues. CDR3 sequence: CSVERAGGNTGELFF. DNA for the CDR3: TGCAGCGTTGAACGGGCGGGAGGGAACACCGGGGAGCTGTTTTTT.

Concerning this clone: A read error may produce the germline difference seen at one junction end. This sequence joins TRBV7-9 and TRBJ2-3, with TRBD2 as a possible D gene (5 bases). Germline V lookup: CDR1 SEHNR, CDR2 FQNEAQ (reference sequence). The CDR3 runs 15 residues. The CDR3 DNA sequence: TGTTCCAGCAGCTTAGCCGGGAACGACGCAGATACGCAGTATTTT. Translating it yields CSSSLAGNDADTQYF. Variable domain in full (rest from reference TRBV7-9 and TRBJ2-3): DTGVSQNPRHKITKRGQNVTFRCDPISEHNRLYWYRQTLGQGPEFLTYFQNEAQLEKSRLLSDRFSAERPKGSFSTLEIQRTEQGDSAMYLCSSSLAGNDADTQYFGPGTRLTVL.

Concerning this clone: The sample carries other DNA sequences with the same CDR3. The V call is TRBV4-3, the J call TRBJ1-4; TRBD1 matches at 8 bases. Losses at the gene ends were 2 bases for V and 2 bases for J; bases not matched to a gene: 1. Germline lookup yields CDR1 LGHNA and CDR2 YSLEER. This CDR3 has 15 residues. DNA for the CDR3: TGCGCCAGCAGCCAATACAGGGGGACTAATGAAAAACTGTTTTTT. Translating it yields CASSQYRGTNEKLFF.

V gene TRBV6-1 combines with J gene TRBJ2-7; perhaps TRBD1 as D (6 bases). CDR3 length equals 13 residues. Per germline, CDR1 MNHNS and CDR2 SASEGT. V was trimmed by 5 bases and J by 3 bases, leaving 11 bases between them. The CDR3 here is CASSLGTNYEQYF. For the CDR3, the DNA is TGTGCCAGCAGTCTGGGGACAAACTACGAGCAGTACTTC.

The chain links TRBV15 to TRBJ2-1; 8 bases map to TRBD2. J lost 3 bases, V lost 0 bases, and 4 bases had no gene match. The CDR3 sequence is 16 residues long. The germline V gene has CDR1 LNHNV and CDR2 YYDKDF (reference sequence). The CDR3 is CATSRDRAGVYNEQFF. The CDR3 nucleotides read TGTGCCACCAGCAGAGACCGAGCGGGAGTCTACAATGAGCAGTTCTTC.

CDR3 in DNA: TGTGCCAGTAGGTTACAGGGAACCTTCTATGGCTACACCTTC. The encoded protein is CASRLQGTFYGYTF. The chain recombines TRBV19 with TRBJ1-2; possibly TRBD1 for D (6 bases). V lost 6 bases and J lost 4, with 15 bases in between. There are 14 residues in the CDR3. CDR1 LNHDA and CDR2 SQIVND come from the germline V gene (reference sequence).

This sequence joins TRBV5-1 and TRBJ1-1; the D gene is possibly TRBD1 (6 bases). V was clipped by 4 bases and J by 6 bases, with 16 bases between them. This CDR3 contains 14 residues. In germline, CDR1 is SGHRS, CDR2 YFSETQ. CDR3 sequence reads: CASSAGAGVAEAFF. The CDR3 nucleotides are TGCGCCAGCAGCGCGGGGGCAGGGGTGGCTGAAGCTTTCTTT.

The chain is built from TRBV5-1 and TRBJ2-1, with D perhaps TRBD2 (6 bases). Trimming left V 0 bases short and J 7 bases short, with 14 bases between. Germline loops: CDR1 SGHRS, CDR2 YFSETQ. The CDR3 runs 15 residues. The CDR3 protein is CASSLELDYPNEQFF. In nucleotides, the CDR3 is TGCGCCAGCAGCTTGGAGCTGGACTACCCTAATGAGCAGTTCTTC.

V gene TRBV6-6 combines with J gene TRBJ1-2, with D tentatively TRBD1 (6 bases). The germline V gene encodes CDR1 MNHNY and CDR2 SVGAGI (reference sequence). Trimming cost V 4 bases and J 0 bases, with 15 bases left between them. The CDR3 runs to 16 residues. In DNA, the CDR3 is TGTGCCAGCAGTTCCCGACAGGATTGGCCTAACTATGGCTACACCTTC. Its translation: CASSSRQDWPNYGYTF.

The sample holds a few counts of this clone. V usage is TRBV7-2 and J usage is TRBJ1-6, with a possible D match to TRBD1 (5 bases). Germline V gene lookup returns CDR1 SGHTA and CDR2 FQGNSA. The V end lost 1 base, the J end lost 8 bases, and 6 bases lay between the germline ends. This CDR3 contains 13 residues. This CDR3 reads CASSLEGYSPLHF. CDR3 sequence (DNA): TGTGCCAGCAGCTTAGAGGGGTATTCACCCCTCCACTTT.

The rearrangement links TRBV5-1 to TRBJ2-1; 10 nucleotides match TRBD1. The CDR3 is 15 amino acids. CDR1 SGHRS and CDR2 YFSETQ come from the germline V gene. V was pared by 5 bases and J by 8 bases, with 10 bases of the junction left unmatched. The DNA for the CDR3 is TGCGCCAGCAGACTTGACAGGGGGCGTCGGGATGAGCAGTTCTTC. Encoded protein: CASRLDRGRRDEQFF.

As for this clone: Other DNA sequences in the sample encode the same CDR3. This chain uses TRBV27 with TRBJ1-1, with D uncertain. The V end was cut by 2 bases, the J end by 8 bases, with 21 bases between. Germline values: CDR1 MNHEY, CDR2 SMNVEV (reference sequence). The CDR3 is 16 amino acids. The CDR3 DNA reads as TGTGCCAGCAGTTTAATCGCAGGTATCTCACTCACCGAAGCTTTCTTT. Its protein is CASSLIAGISLTEAFF.

J is TRBJ1-2 and V is TRBV7-9; 9 positions match TRBD1. The CDR3 length is 15 residues. Trimming took 4 bases from V and 7 from J; bases not matched to a gene: 10. CDR1 is SEHNR, CDR2 FQNEAQ, per germline (reference sequence). The chain's CDR3 is CASSYRGRISFGYTF. In nucleotides, the CDR3 is TGTGCCAGCAGCTACAGGGGGCGTATTTCGTTTGGCTACACCTTC.